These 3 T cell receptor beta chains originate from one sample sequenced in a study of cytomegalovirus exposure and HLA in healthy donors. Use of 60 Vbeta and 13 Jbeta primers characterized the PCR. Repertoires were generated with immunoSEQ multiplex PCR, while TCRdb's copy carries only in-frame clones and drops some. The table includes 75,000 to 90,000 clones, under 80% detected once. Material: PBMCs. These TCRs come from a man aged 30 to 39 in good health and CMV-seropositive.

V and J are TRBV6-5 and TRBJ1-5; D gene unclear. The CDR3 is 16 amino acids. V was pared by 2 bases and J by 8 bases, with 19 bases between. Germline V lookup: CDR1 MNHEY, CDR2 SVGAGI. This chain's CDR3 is CASSYPASDWAKPQHF. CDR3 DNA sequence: TGTGCCAGCAGTTACCCGGCCTCGGACTGGGCCAAGCCCCAGCATTTT.

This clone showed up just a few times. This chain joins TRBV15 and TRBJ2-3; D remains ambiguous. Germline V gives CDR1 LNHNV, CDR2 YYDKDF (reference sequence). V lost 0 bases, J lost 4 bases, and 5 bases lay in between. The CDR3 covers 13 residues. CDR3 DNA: TGTGCCACCAGCAGAGATGTCGCAGATACGCAGTATTTT. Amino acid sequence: CATSRDVADTQYF.

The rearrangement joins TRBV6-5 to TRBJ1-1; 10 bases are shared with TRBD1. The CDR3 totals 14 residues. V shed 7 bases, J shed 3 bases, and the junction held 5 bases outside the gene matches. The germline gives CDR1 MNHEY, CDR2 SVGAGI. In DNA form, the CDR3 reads TGTGCCAGCATTGGGACAGGGGAGGACACTGAAGCTTTCTTT. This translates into CASIGTGEDTEAFF.